A single sample is the source of the 28 T cell receptor beta chains below, sequenced in a study. TCRdb fed the RT-PCR reads into MiXCR, producing one record per CDR3 protein. Among about 680,000 distinct CDR3 sequences, 14% were seen once, and the ten largest hold about 3.9%. Specimen: memory CD4+ T cells from blood. These receptors all stem from a female donor in good health, serving as a healthy control.

This clonotype turned up a few times. This chain uses TRBV7-2 with TRBJ1-2, with D hard to call. The V gene lost 2 bases and the J gene lost 4 bases, with 8 bases spanning the gap. CDR3 length: 13 residues. Germline CDR1 is SGHTA and CDR2 is FQGNSA. CDR3 loop: CASSLTDIYGYTF. CDR3 DNA: TGTGCCAGCAGCTTAACAGATATCTATGGCTACACCTTC. Combining the CDR3 with reference TRBV7-2 and TRBJ1-2 gives the whole variable domain GAGVSQSPSNKVTEKGKDVELRCDPISGHTALYWYRQSLGQGLEFLIYFQGNSAPDKSGLPSDRFSAERTGGSVSTLTIQRTQQEDSAVYLCASSLTDIYGYTFGSGTRLTVV.

This clonotype occurred many times. The V gene is TRBV6-6, the J gene TRBJ2-5; D might be TRBD2 (6 bases). Looked up from germline, CDR1 is MNHNY and CDR2 is SVGAGI (reference sequence). V dropped 5 bases and J dropped 1 base, with 14 bases sitting between them. The CDR3 is made up of 15 amino acids. CDR3: CASSRGVGGQETQYF. DNA for the CDR3: TGTGCCAGCAGTAGGGGAGTCGGGGGCCAAGAGACCCAGTACTTC.

This clonotype has more than one count but fewer than ten. This chain connects TRBV7-3 to TRBJ2-3; 9 bases line up with TRBD2. CDR3 length equals 16 residues. From germline, CDR1 is SGHTA and CDR2 FQGTGA. Unmatched junction bases numbered 7, after V lost 2 bases and J lost 4 bases. The CDR3 loop reads CASSLYGSGGADTQYF. The CDR3, as DNA: TGTGCCAGCAGCTTATACGGTAGCGGGGGCGCAGATACGCAGTATTTT.

The CDR3 DNA reads as TGCAGTGCTAGATCCGGGATGAGCTACACCTTC. Its translation: CSARSGMSYTF. The V and J genes are TRBV20-1 and TRBJ1-2; no definite D call. Germline loops: CDR1 DFQATT, CDR2 SNEGSKA (reference sequence). CDR3 length: 11 amino acids. V gave up 2 bases and J gave up 9 bases, with 10 bases separating them.

There are a few counts of this clonotype. This chain uses TRBV5-5 with TRBJ2-7, with unresolved D. V was pared by 4 bases and J by 3 bases, with 20 bases between. CDR1 and CDR2 from the germline V gene are SGHKS and YYEKEE (reference sequence). This CDR3 has 16 amino acids. CDR3 coding DNA: TGTGCCAGCAGCCCTCTGGGCTCCACGGTCTACTACGAGCAGTACTTC. Translation: CASSPLGSTVYYEQYF.

This clonotype was detected once. The J gene is TRBJ2-1, the V gene TRBV10-3, with 9 bases that match TRBD2. Germline V gene data show CDR1 as ENHRY and CDR2 as SYGVKD. V shed 11 bases, J shed 2 bases, and the junction held 16 bases outside the gene matches. The CDR3 covers 17 residues. CDR3 in amino acids: CASNPGASGEAYNEQFF. The CDR3 DNA is TGTGCCTCTAATCCCGGCGCTAGCGGGGAGGCCTACAATGAGCAGTTCTTC.

This clonotype was recorded at least ten times. The chain combines TRBV6-6 with TRBJ1-5, with D possibly being TRBD1 (5 bases). Germline V gene data show CDR1 as MNHNY and CDR2 as SVGAGI (reference sequence). Trimming cost V 7 bases and J 2 bases, with 18 bases left between them. The CDR3 length is 16 residues. CDR3: CASKYLGVGGNQPQHF. The DNA of the CDR3 is TGTGCCAGCAAATATTTAGGGGTTGGGGGCAATCAGCCCCAGCATTTT.

The sample holds many counts of this clonotype. The chain links TRBV12-3 or TRBV12-4 to TRBJ2-3, with 13 nucleotides matching TRBD2. The CDR3 runs 19 residues. With 3 bases clipped from V and 0 bases from J, the junction kept 9 bases outside the gene matches. The CDR3 sequence: CASSFRLAGGPPSTDTQYF. The CDR3 DNA is TGTGCCAGCAGTTTCCGACTAGCGGGAGGACCTCCTAGCACAGATACGCAGTATTTT.

Turning to this clonotype: This may stem from a read error, because a much larger clone lies one nucleotide away. The J gene is TRBJ2-3, the V gene TRBV27, with 7 bases that match TRBD1. V shed 6 bases, J shed 2 bases, and the junction held 14 bases outside the gene matches. The CDR3 contains 17 residues. The V gene's germline CDR1 is MNHEY and CDR2 SMNVEV (reference sequence). The CDR3: CASRPIKGGDNTDTQYF. The CDR3 region has the DNA TGTGCCAGCAGGCCCATCAAAGGGGGCGATAACACAGATACGCAGTATTTT.

The chain combines TRBV14 with TRBJ2-1; no reliable D call. The CDR3 runs 15 residues. The germline gives CDR1 SGHDN, CDR2 FVKESK. Trimming left V 1 base short and J 3 bases short, with 10 bases between. As DNA, the CDR3 is TGTGCCAGCAGCCAAGTAAGGACCTTCTACAATGAGCAGTTCTTC. Translating it yields CASSQVRTFYNEQFF.

The chain couples TRBV7-9 to TRBJ2-3; 8 positions match TRBD2. Germline V gene sequence: CDR1 SEHNR, CDR2 FQNEAQ (reference sequence). The V and J ends lost 2 bases and 2 bases, in that order; junction bases with no gene match: 3. The CDR3 totals 15 residues. The DNA for the CDR3 is TGTGCCAGCAGCTTACATAGCGGGATCACAGATACGCAGTATTTT. This sequence encodes CASSLHSGITDTQYF.

This rearrangement joins TRBV18 to TRBJ2-3; 8 bases agree with TRBD1. The CDR3 totals 15 residues. Germline V gives CDR1 KGHSH, CDR2 LQKENI. J gave up 4 bases and V 6 bases, and 9 bases lay outside the gene matches. The CDR3 region is CASSPARGQADTQYF. In DNA form, the CDR3 reads TGTGCCAGCTCCCCGGCCAGGGGGCAGGCAGATACGCAGTATTTT.

The sample holds a few counts of this clonotype. The chain employs TRBV5-1 and TRBJ1-4, with 8 bases aligning to TRBD1. Germline V gene lookup returns CDR1 SGHRS and CDR2 YFSETQ. The CDR3 runs 14 residues. The ends lost 2 bases at V and 4 bases at J; junction bases unmatched: 1. The CDR3 bases are TGCGCCAGCAGCTTTGGACAGGGTAATGAAAAACTGTTTTTT. It translates to CASSFGQGNEKLFF.

This clonotype has more than one count but fewer than ten. V gene TRBV2 combines with J gene TRBJ1-4, with D tentatively TRBD1 (5 bases). Germline CDR1 reads SNHLY; CDR2 reads FYNNEI. The CDR3 runs to 15 residues. Trimming shortened V by 5 bases and J by 7 bases, and 17 bases separated the two germline ends. The DNA of the CDR3 is TGTGCCAGCAGTAGCCAGGGCCCCCGGGGTGAAAAACTGTTTTTT. Translating gives CASSSQGPRGEKLFF.

The gene calls are TRBV10-2 and TRBJ1-3; D gene uncertain. Germline V gene lookup returns CDR1 WSHSY and CDR2 SAAADI. The CDR3 is made up of 13 amino acids. Trimming cost V 2 bases and J 2 bases, with 4 bases left between them. The CDR3 DNA follows: TGCGCCAGCAGTGAGCCCCCTGGAAACACCATATATTTT. It translates to CASSEPPGNTIYF.

The chain employs TRBV30 and TRBJ1-1; D unclear. Looked up from germline, CDR1 is GTSNPN and CDR2 is SVGIG (reference sequence). The CDR3 totals 13 residues. V was shortened by 3 bases and J by 3 bases, with 11 bases between the two germline ends. The CDR3 bases are TGTGCCTGGAGCCTTAATCAGTACACTGAAGCTTTCTTT. It translates to CAWSLNQYTEAFF.

This clonotype was seen only a few times. This chain uses TRBV12-3 or TRBV12-4 with TRBJ1-2; possible D gene TRBD1, 5 bases. V was clipped by 5 bases and J by 5 bases, with 12 bases between them. This CDR3 is built from 13 residues. CDR3: CASSGGEVYGYTF. Here the CDR3 DNA reads TGTGCCAGCAGTGGGGGAGAGGTGTATGGCTACACCTTC.

The chain uses TRBV7-2 and TRBJ2-7; perhaps TRBD1 as D (5 bases). The CDR3 consists of 15 residues. V was cut by 1 base and J by 2 bases, with 12 bases left in between. The V gene's germline CDR1 is SGHTA and CDR2 FQGNSA. The CDR3 DNA follows: TGTGCCAGCAGCTTAGGGGCAGGGCCCCCCTACGAGCAGTACTTC. Translation gives CASSLGAGPPYEQYF.

The chain couples TRBV24-1 to TRBJ2-3; 9 bases match TRBD2. V trimming: 8 bases; J trimming: 5 bases; junction bases outside the gene matches: 10. Germline assignment: CDR1 KGHDR and CDR2 SFDVKD. CDR3 length: 15 amino acids. CDR3 region: CATTDGGRAEDTQYF. The CDR3, as DNA: TGTGCCACCACCGACGGCGGGAGGGCCGAAGATACGCAGTATTTT.

This clonotype was picked up a small number of times. The chain uses TRBV20-1 and TRBJ2-2, with D perhaps TRBD1 or TRBD2 (6 bases each). Germline V lookup: CDR1 DFQATT, CDR2 SNEGSKA (reference sequence). V lost 2 bases and J lost 7, with 14 bases in between. The CDR3 extends over 14 amino acids. CDR3 nucleotide sequence: TGCAGTGCTAGACGGGACTTAGGGGGCGGGGAGCTGTTTTTT. This encodes CSARRDLGGGELFF.

The J gene is TRBJ2-3, the V gene TRBV20-1, with D possibly matching TRBD2 (6 bases). Germline values: CDR1 DFQATT, CDR2 SNEGSKA (reference sequence). The V and J ends lost 2 bases and 0 bases respectively, with 12 bases between them. The CDR3 sequence is 15 residues long. The CDR3 DNA reads TGCAGTGCTAGATTCCGGGGGTATAGCACAGATACGCAGTATTTT. It codes for CSARFRGYSTDTQYF.

This clonotype was seen more than once but under ten times. The V and J genes are TRBV6-2 or TRBV6-3 and TRBJ1-2, with a possible D match to TRBD1 (5 bases). Germline CDR1 is MNHEY and CDR2 is SVGEGT. The V end was cut by 8 bases, the J end by 4 bases, with 11 bases between. The length of the CDR3 is 12 residues. The CDR3 coding sequence is TGTGCCAGCCAGGCTGGGGGCTATGGCTACACCTTC. This codes for CASQAGGYGYTF.

This clonotype was detected a few times. The chain carries TRBV18 and TRBJ1-2; the D is unclear. The germline V gene encodes CDR1 KGHSH and CDR2 LQKENI. There are 15 residues in the CDR3. Trimming took 2 bases from V and 4 from J, leaving 14 bases between them. This chain's CDR3 is CASSPAQTPLYGYTF. The CDR3 region has the DNA TGTGCCAGCTCACCAGCACAGACACCACTCTATGGCTACACCTTC.

This clonotype was detected only a few times. The chain combines TRBV7-9 with TRBJ2-3; 9 bases line up with TRBD2. This CDR3 has 15 amino acids. Germline V gene data show CDR1 as SEHNR and CDR2 as FQNEAQ (reference sequence). V was clipped by 4 bases and J by 5 bases; unmatched bases: 7. The chain's CDR3 is CASSSAGGDRDTQYF. In nucleotides, the CDR3 is TGTGCCAGCAGCTCAGCGGGGGGAGATCGAGATACGCAGTATTTT.

This clonotype was seen repeatedly, ten times or more. The genes are TRBV29-1 and TRBJ1-1; D perhaps matches TRBD1 (5 bases). The CDR3 loop spans 14 amino acids. Between the trimmed V and J ends, which lost 4 bases and 1 base, there was a span of 13 bases. CDR1 is SQVTM, CDR2 ANQGSEA, per germline. The CDR3 nucleotides read TGCAGCGTTGCCCCGGGACTGAGGAACACTGAAGCTTTCTTT. This sequence encodes CSVAPGLRNTEAFF.

This clonotype turned up a few times. The chain employs TRBV5-1 and TRBJ2-6; perhaps TRBD2 as D (5 bases). The V end was cut by 4 bases, the J end by 2 bases, with 10 bases between. This CDR3 region has 15 residues. The germline CDR1 and CDR2 sequences are SGHRS and YFSETQ. CDR3 bases: TGCGCCAGCAGCGTCCCCGGGGCTGGGGCCAACGTCCTGACTTTC. Protein sequence: CASSVPGAGANVLTF.

The V call is TRBV20-1, the J call TRBJ2-1; 16 bases agree with TRBD2. V shed 1 base and J 0 bases; nucleotides not matched to a gene: 9. Germline V gene data show CDR1 as DFQATT and CDR2 as SNEGSKA (reference sequence). The CDR3 sequence is 20 residues long. CDR3 nucleotides: TGCAGTGCTAGAGTCAGGGGGACTAGCGGGGGGGCGGCCTCCTACAATGAGCAGTTCTTC. Translated, it gives CSARVRGTSGGAASYNEQFF.

This clonotype was detected many times. V is TRBV7-2 and J is TRBJ2-7, with 10 bases matching TRBD1. The CDR3 is made up of 14 amino acids. Germline CDR1 is SGHTA and CDR2 is FQGNSA. V trimming: 3 bases; J trimming: 5 bases; junction bases outside the gene matches: 4. CDR3 protein: CASSFSGTGDEQYF. CDR3 DNA: TGTGCCAGCAGCTTCTCCGGGACAGGGGACGAGCAGTACTTC.